This entry features one TCR beta chain sequence. Its target is unknown. This entry belongs to a study of identical twins. Findings of the study overall: Interpretation of the results relied on cross-sectional statistical analysis and not on following the same donors. Fewer insertions marked abundant cord blood beta clonotypes; young adult naive trended weakly, memory not at all. Weaker excess twin sharing was seen among beta out-of-frame sequences.

TCRdb re-derived calls from the 5' RACE reads in MiXCR, one entry per CDR3 protein. The table records roughly 250,000 distinct CDR3 sequences, 6% to 8.5% of them present only once. With 2 bases removed from V and 2 bases from J, the gap between germline ends came to 6 bases. The CDR3 runs to 13 residues. Germline lookup yields CDR1 DFQATT and CDR2 SNEGSKA (reference sequence). The data also belong to a second study, concerning yellow fever vaccine responses in identical twins.

The chain combines TRBV20-1 with TRBJ2-2; no clear D gene. This receptor was obtained from a woman aged 18-29 years in good health. Sequencing used CD8+ T cells sorted from blood. In DNA form, the CDR3 reads TGCAGTGCTAGATTGGGTAACACCGGGGAGCTGTTTTTT. Translated, it gives CSARLGNTGELFF.